This T cell receptor (beta chain) was obtained from a study of response to subunit inactivated influenza vaccine. MiXCR, run by TCRdb on the RT-PCR reads, gives a single entry per CDR3 protein. The table lists hundreds of thousands of distinct CDR3 sequences, about a fifth of them singletons. The CDR3 sequence is 17 residues long. V dropped 4 bases and J dropped 0; count of bases not matched to a gene: 9. Germline V gene data show CDR1 as SGHNT and CDR2 as YYREEE (reference sequence). With respect to this clonotype: Its target is unknown.

The study's findings and limits: There was a suggestion from the authors that each seasonal influenza vaccination recruits few new T cells.

The starting material was PBMCs from blood, obtained around 5 days after vaccination. This clonotype was obtained from a man aged 45-65 years who received an inactivated influenza vaccine. V and J are TRBV5-4 and TRBJ2-7, with 11 bases that match TRBD2. The CDR3 spells CASSGSSGRLPSYEQYF. Here the CDR3 DNA reads TGTGCCAGCAGCGGTTCTAGCGGGAGGCTGCCCTCCTACGAGCAGTACTTC. Drawing the rest from reference TRBV5-4 and TRBJ2-7, the complete variable domain is ETGVTQSPTHLIKTRGQQVTLRCSSQSGHNTVSWYQQALGQGPQFIFQYYREEENGRGNFPPRFSGLQFPNYSSELNVNALELDDSALYLCASSGSSGRLPSYEQYFGPGTRLTVT.